The present T cell receptor beta chain was sequenced within a study of regulatory T cells in long-lasting Graves disease. This clonotype was seen at least ten times. Its antigen is as yet unknown. Germline assignment: CDR1 MDHEN and CDR2 SYDVKM. The length of the CDR3 is 12 residues. The V end was cut by 6 bases, the J end by 4 bases, with 7 bases between. Study outcomes and limitations: It is possible that accuracy was reduced by the small size of the sample.

Time point noted: newly diagnosed GD, antithyroid drugs for less than 3 months. Isolated PBMC RNA provided the starting material for the TCR library. Construction of the TCR beta libraries employed iRepertoire HTBI primers in conjunction with Arm-PCR of CDR3 regions. TCRdb re-analysed the multiplex PCR reads in MiXCR, keeping a single row per CDR3 protein. The sample holds some 240,000 distinct CDR3 sequences, roughly 20% seen once. These same records also appear under a second study, on T cells in Graves' hyperthyroidism and ophthalmopathy. As that report states: No ophthalmopathy progression within 18 months constituted stable Graves' hyperthyroidism. Most clonotypes expanded in thyroid above 0.001 were likewise present in blood. Ophthalmopathy stood apart from stable hyperthyroidism in a 13 V-J model.

The chain employs TRBV28 and TRBJ2-1; D is unresolved. This sample comprised peripheral blood mononuclear cells (PBMCs), obtained at new diagnosis, from a patient treated with antithyroid drugs. This TCR came from a woman aged 30 to 39 with Graves disease. CDR3 sequence (DNA): TGTGCCAGCAGCCCCGCATACAATGAGCAGTTCTTC. Residues: CASSPAYNEQFF.